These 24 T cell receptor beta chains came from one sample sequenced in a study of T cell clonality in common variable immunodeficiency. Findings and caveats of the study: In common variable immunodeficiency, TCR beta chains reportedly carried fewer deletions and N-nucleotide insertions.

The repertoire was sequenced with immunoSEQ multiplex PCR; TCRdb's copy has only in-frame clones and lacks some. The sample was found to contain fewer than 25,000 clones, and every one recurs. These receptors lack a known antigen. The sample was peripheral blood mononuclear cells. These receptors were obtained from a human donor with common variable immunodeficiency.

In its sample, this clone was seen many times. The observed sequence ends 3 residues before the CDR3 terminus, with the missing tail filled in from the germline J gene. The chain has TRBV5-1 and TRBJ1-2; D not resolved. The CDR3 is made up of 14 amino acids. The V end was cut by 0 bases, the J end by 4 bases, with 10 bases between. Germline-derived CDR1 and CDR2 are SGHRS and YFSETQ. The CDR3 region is CASSLDGGPYGYTF. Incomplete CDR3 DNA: TGCGCCAGCAGCTTGGATGGCGGGCCCTATGGC.

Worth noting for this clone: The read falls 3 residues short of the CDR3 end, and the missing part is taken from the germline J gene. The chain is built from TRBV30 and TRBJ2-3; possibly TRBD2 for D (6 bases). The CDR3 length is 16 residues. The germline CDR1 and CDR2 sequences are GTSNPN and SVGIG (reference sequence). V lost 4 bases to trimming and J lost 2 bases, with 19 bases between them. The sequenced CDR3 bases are TGTGCCTGGACGGGACTGAGATTCGTATACACAGATACG. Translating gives CAWTGLRFVYTDT. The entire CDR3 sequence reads CAWTGLRFVYTDTQYF.

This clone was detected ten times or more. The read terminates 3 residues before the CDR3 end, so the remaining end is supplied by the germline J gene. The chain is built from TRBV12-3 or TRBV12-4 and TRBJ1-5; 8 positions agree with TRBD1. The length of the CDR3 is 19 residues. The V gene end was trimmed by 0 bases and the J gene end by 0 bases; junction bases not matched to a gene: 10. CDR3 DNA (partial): TGTGCCAGCAGTTTAGCTGCCGGGACAGGACCCTATAGCAATCAGCCC. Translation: CASSLAAGTGPYSNQP. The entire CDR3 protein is CASSLAAGTGPYSNQPQHF.

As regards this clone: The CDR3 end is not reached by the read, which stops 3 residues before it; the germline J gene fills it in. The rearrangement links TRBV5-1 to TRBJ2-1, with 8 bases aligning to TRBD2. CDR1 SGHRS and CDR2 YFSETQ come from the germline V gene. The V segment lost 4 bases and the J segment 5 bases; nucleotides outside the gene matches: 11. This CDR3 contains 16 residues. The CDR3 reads CASSPRAGEGNNEQFF. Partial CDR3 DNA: TGCGCCAGCAGCCCTCGAGCGGGAGAGGGCAACAATGAG.

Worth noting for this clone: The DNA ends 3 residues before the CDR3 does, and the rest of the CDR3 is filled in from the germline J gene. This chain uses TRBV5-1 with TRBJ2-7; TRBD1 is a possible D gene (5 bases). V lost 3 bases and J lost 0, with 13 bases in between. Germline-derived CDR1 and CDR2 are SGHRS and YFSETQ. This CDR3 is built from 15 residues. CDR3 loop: CASSYATVASYEQYF. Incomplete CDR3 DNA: TGCGCCAGCAGCTACGCGACAGTCGCCTCCTACGAG.

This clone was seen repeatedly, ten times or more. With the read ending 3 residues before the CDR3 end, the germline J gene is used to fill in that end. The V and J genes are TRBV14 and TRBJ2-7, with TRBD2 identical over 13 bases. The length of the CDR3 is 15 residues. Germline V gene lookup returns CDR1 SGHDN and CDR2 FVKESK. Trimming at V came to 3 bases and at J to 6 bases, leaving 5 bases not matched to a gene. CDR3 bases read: TGTGCCAGCAGCCAGATACTAGCGGGAGGGGGCGAG. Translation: CASSQILAGGGE. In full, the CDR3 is CASSQILAGGGEQYF.

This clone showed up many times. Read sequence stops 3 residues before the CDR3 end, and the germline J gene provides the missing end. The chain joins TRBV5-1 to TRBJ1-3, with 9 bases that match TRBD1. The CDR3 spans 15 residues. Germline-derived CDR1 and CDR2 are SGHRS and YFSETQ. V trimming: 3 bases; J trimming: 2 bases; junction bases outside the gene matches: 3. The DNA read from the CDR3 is TGCGCCAGCAGCTGGGACAGGGAAACTGGAAACACC. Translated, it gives CASSWDRETGNT. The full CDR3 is CASSWDRETGNTIYF. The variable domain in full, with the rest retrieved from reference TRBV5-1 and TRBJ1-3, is KAGVTQTPRYLIKTRGQQVTLSCSPISGHRSVSWYQQTPGQGLQFLFEYFSETQRNKGNFPGRFSGRQFSNSRSEMNVSTLELGDSALYLCASSWDRETGNTIYFGEGSWLTVV.

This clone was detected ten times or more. CDR3 sequence: CSARDGQGSGNIQYF. Partial CDR3 DNA: TGCAGTGCTAGGGACGGACAGGGGAGCGGAAACATT. The rearrangement uses TRBV20-1 and TRBJ2-4, with TRBD1 matching over 9 bases. The read comes to an end 3 residues before the CDR3 does, leaving the germline J gene to fill in the end. Looked up from germline, CDR1 is DFQATT and CDR2 is SNEGSKA (reference sequence). The CDR3 is 15 amino acids. V was clipped by 3 bases and J by 6 bases; unmatched bases: 9.

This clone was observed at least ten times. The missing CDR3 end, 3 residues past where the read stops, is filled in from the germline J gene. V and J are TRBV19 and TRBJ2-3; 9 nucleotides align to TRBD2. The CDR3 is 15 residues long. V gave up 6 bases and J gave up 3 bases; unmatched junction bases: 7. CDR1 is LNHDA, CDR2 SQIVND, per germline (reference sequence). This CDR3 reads CASRGLAGRTDTQYF. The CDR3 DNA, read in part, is TGTGCCAGTAGGGGGCTAGCGGGGAGAACAGATACG.

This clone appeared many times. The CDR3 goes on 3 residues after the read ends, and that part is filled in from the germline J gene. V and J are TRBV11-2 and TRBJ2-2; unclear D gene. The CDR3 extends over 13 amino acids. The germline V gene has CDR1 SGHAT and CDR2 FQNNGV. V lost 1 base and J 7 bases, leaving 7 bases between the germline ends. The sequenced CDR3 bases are TGTGCCAGCAGCTTAGTCTCCAGCGGGGAG. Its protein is CASSLVSSGE. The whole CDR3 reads CASSLVSSGELFF.

The CDR3 loop is CSARREWSYNEQFF. CDR3 bases read: TGCAGTGCCCGGCGGGAGTGGTCCTACAATGAG. The chain carries TRBV20-1 and TRBJ2-1; 7 bases agree with TRBD2. The read ends 3 residues early relative to the CDR3; the germline J gene fills the gap. The CDR3 has 14 amino acids. Trimming took 6 bases from V and 1 from J; bases not matched to a gene: 6. Germline CDR1 DFQATT, CDR2 SNEGSKA (reference sequence).

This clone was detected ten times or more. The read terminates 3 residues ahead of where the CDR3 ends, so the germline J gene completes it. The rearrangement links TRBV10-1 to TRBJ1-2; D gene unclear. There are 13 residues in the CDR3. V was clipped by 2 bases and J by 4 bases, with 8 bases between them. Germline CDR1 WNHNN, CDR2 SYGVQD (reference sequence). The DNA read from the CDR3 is TGCGCCAGCAGTGAGGGCAGGTCCTATGGC. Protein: CASSEGRSYG. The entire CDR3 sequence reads CASSEGRSYGYTF.

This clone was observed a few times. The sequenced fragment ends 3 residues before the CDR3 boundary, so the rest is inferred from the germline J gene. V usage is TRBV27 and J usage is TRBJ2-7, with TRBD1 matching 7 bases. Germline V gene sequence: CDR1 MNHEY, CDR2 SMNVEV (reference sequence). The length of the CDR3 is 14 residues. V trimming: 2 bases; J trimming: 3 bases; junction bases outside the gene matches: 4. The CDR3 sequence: CASSLDRVHYEQYF. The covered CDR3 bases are TGTGCCAGCAGTTTAGACAGGGTTCACTACGAG.

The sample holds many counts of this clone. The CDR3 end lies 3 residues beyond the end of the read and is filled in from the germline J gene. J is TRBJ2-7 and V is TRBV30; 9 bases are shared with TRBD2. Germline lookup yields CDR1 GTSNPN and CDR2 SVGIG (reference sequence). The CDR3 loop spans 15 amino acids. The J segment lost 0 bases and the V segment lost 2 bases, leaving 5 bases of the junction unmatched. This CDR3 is CAWSFFSGSSYEQYF. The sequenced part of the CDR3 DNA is TGTGCCTGGAGTTTTTTTAGCGGGAGCTCCTACGAG.

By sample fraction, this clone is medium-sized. The CDR3 here is CASSLQGSTGELFF. CDR3 DNA, as far as it was read: TGTGCCAGCAGCTTACAGGGGAGCACCGGGGAG. J is TRBJ2-2 and V is TRBV5-6, with 7 bases aligning to TRBD1. The read finishes 3 residues shy of the CDR3 end, and the germline J gene is used to complete it. Germline assignment: CDR1 SGHDT and CDR2 YYEEEE. The CDR3 runs to 14 residues. Trimming took 2 bases from V and 4 from J; bases not matched to a gene: 2.

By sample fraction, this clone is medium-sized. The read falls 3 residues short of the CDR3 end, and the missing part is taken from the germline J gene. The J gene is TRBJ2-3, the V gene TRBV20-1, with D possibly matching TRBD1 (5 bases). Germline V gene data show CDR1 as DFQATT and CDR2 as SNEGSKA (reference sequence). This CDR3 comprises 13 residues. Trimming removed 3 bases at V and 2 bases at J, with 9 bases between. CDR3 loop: CSASKGNTDTQYF. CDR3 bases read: TGCAGTGCTAGTAAGGGGAACACAGATACG.

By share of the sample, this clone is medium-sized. CDR3 DNA (partial): TGCAGCGTTGAAAGAGGGGCGGGGGACACTGAA. Translation: CSVERGAGDTE. Given in full, the CDR3 is CSVERGAGDTEAFF. This chain joins TRBV29-1 and TRBJ1-1, with D possibly being TRBD1 (5 bases). The read gets to within 3 residues of the CDR3 end, and the germline J gene fills in the rest. This CDR3 has 14 amino acids. The germline V and J ends were trimmed by 2 bases and 3 bases, with 13 bases remaining between them. CDR1 and CDR2 from the germline V gene are SQVTM and ANQGSEA.

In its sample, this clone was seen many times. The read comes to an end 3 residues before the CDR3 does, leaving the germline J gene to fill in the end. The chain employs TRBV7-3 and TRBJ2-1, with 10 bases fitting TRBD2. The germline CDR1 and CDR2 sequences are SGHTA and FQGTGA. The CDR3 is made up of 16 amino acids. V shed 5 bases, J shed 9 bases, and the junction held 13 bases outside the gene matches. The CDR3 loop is CASSPRTSGWEGEQFF. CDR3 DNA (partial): TGTGCCAGCAGCCCCCGGACTAGCGGCTGGGAGGGTGAG.

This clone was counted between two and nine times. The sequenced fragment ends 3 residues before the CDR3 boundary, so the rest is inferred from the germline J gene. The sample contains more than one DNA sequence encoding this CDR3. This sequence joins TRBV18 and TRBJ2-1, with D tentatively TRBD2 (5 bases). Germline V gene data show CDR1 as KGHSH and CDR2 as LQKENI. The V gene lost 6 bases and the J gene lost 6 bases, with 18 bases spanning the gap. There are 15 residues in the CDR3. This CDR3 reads CASSPPATTVNEQFF. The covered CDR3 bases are TGTGCCAGCTCCCCCCCCGCGACTACCGTCAATGAG.

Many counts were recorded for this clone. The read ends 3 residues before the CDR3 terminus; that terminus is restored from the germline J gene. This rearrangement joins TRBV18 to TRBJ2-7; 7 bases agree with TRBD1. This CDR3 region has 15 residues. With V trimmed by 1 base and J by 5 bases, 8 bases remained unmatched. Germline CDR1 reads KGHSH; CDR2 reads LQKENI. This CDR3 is CASSPQRQGTHEQYF. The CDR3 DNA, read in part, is TGTGCCAGCTCACCACAGAGACAGGGAACCCACGAG.

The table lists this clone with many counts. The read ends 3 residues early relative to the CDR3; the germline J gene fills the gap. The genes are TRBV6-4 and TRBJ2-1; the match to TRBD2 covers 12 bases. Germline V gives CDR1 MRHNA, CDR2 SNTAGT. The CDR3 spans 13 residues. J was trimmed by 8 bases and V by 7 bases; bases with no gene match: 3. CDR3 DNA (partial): TGTGCCAGCATACTAGCGGGAGGTGATGAG. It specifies CASILAGGDE. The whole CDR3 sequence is CASILAGGDEQFF.

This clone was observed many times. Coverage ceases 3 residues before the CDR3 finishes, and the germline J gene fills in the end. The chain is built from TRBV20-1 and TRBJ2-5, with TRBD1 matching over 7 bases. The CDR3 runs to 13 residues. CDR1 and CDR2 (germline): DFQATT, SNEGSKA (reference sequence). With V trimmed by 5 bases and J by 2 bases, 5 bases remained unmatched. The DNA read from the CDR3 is TGCAGTGCTGGCGGACAGGAGCAAGAGACC. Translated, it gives CSAGGQEQET. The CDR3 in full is CSAGGQEQETQYF.

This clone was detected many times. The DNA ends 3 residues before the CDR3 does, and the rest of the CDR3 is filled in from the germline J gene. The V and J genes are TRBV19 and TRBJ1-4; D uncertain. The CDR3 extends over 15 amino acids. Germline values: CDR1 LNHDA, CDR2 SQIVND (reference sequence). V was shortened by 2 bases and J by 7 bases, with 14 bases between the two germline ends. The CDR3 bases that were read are TGTGCCAGTAGTATACTATCCGGAGCGGGTGAAAAA. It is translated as CASSILSGAGEK. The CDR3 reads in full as CASSILSGAGEKLFF.

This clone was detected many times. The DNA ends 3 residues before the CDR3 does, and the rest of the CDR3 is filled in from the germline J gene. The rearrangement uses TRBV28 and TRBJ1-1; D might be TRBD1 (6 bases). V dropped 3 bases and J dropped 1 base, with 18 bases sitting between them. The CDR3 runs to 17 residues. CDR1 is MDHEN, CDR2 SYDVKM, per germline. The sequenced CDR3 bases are TGTGCCAGCAGTTTGCTCGGACAGAGATCGGGGAACACTGAA. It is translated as CASSLLGQRSGNTE. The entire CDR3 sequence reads CASSLLGQRSGNTEAFF.